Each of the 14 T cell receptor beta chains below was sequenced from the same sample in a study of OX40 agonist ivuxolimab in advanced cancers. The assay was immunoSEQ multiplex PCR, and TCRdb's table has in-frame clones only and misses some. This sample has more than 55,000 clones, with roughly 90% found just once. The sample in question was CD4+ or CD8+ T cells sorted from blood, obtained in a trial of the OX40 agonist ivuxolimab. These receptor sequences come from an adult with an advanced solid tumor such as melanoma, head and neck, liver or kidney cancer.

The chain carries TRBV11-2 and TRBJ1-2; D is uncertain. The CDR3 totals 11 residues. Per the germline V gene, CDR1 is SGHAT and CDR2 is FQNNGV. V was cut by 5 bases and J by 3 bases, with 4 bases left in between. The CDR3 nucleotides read TGTGCCAGCAGCGAGGACTATGGCTACACCTTC. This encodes CASSEDYGYTF. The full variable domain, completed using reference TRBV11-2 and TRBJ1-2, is EAGVAQSPRYKIIEKRQSVAFWCNPISGHATLYWYQQILGQGPKLLIQFQNNGVVDDSQLPKDRFSAERLKGVDSTLKIQPAKLEDSAVYLCASSEDYGYTFGSGTRLTVV.

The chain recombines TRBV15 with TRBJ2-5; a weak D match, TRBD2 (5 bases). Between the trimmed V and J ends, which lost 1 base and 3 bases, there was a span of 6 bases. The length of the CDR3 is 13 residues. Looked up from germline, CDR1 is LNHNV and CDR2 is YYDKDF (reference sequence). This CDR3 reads CATSRGGKETQYF. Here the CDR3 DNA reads TGTGCCACCAGCAGAGGAGGGAAAGAGACCCAGTACTTC.

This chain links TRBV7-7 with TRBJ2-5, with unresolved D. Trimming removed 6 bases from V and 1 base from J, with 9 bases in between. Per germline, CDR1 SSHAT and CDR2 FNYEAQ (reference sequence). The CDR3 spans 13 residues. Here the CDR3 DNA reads TGTGCCAGCAGTCCGATACTCCAAGAGACCCAGTACTTC. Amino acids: CASSPILQETQYF.

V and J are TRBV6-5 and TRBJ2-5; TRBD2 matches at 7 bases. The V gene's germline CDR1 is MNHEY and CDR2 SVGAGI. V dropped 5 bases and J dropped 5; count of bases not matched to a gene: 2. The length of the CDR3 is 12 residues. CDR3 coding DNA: TGTGCCAGCAGTGGGGGAGGGGAGACCCAGTACTTC. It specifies CASSGGGETQYF.

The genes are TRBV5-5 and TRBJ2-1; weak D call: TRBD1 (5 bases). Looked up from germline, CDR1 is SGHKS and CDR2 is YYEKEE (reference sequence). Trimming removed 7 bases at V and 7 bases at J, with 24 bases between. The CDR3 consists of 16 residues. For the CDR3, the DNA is TGTGCCAGCGGGCATGGGGTGTGGGGCCGTACGAATGAGCAGTTCTTC. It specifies CASGHGVWGRTNEQFF.

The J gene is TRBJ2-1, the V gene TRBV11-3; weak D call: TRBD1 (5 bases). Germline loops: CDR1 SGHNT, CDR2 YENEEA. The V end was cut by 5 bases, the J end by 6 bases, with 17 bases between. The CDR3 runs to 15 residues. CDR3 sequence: CASSENGGTGNEQFF. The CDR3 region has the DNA TGTGCCAGCAGCGAGAATGGCGGAACAGGCAATGAGCAGTTCTTC.

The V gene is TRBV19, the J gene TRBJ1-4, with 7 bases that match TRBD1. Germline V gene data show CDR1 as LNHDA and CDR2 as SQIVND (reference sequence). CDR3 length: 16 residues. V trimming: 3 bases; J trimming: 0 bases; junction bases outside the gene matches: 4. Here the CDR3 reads CASSMIQGTTNEKLFF. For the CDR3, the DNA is TGTGCCAGTAGTATGATACAGGGGACAACTAATGAAAAACTGTTTTTT.

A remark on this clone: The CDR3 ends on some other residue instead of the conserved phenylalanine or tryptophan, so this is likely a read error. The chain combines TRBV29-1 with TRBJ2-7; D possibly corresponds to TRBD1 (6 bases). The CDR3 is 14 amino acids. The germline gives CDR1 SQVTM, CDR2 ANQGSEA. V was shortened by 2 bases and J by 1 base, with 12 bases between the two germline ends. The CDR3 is CSVEKDSPSYEQYL. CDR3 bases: TGCAGCGTTGAAAAGGACAGCCCTTCCTACGAGCAGTACCTC.

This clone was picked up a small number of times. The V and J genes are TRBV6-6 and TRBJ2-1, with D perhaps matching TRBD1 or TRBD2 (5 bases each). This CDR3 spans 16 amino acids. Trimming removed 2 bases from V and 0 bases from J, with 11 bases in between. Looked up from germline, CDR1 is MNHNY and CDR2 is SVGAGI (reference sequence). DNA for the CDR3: TGTGCCAGCAGTTACGCAGGGACGTTCTCCTACAATGAGCAGTTCTTC. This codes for CASSYAGTFSYNEQFF.

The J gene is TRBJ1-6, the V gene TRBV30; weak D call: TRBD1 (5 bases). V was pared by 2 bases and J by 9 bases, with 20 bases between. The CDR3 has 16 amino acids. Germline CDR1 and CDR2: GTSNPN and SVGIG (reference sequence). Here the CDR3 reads CAWSLNRIGSGSPLHF. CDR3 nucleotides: TGTGCCTGGAGTTTGAACAGGATCGGGTCGGGTTCACCCCTCCACTTT.

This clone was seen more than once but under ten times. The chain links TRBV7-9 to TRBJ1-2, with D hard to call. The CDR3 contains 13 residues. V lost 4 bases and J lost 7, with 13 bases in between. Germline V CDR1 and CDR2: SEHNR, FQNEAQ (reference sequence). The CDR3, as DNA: TGTGCCAGCAGCTACTCCTTATCCTTTGGCTACACCTTC. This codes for CASSYSLSFGYTF.

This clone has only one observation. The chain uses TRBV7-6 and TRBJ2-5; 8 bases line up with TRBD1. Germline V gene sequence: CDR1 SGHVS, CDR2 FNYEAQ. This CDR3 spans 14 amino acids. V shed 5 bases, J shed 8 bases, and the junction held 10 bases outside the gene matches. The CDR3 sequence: CASSVSGGTNTQYF. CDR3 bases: TGTGCCAGCAGCGTTTCAGGGGGCACAAATACCCAGTACTTC.

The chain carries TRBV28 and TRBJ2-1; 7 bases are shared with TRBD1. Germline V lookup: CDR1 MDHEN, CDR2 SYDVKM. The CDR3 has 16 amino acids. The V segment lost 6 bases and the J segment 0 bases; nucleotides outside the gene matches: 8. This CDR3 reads CASSPTGWNSYNEQFF. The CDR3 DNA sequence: TGTGCCAGCAGCCCGACAGGGTGGAACTCCTACAATGAGCAGTTCTTC.

CDR3 amino acids: CASSLGGTVNEKLFF. In DNA, the CDR3 is TGTGCCAGCAGCTTAGGCGGGACAGTTAATGAAAAACTGTTTTTT. The chain combines TRBV7-2 with TRBJ1-4; 7 positions match TRBD1. CDR3 length equals 15 residues. The junction had 3 bases not matched to a gene; V was cut back by 1 base and J by 4 bases. The V gene's germline CDR1 is SGHTA and CDR2 FQGNSA.